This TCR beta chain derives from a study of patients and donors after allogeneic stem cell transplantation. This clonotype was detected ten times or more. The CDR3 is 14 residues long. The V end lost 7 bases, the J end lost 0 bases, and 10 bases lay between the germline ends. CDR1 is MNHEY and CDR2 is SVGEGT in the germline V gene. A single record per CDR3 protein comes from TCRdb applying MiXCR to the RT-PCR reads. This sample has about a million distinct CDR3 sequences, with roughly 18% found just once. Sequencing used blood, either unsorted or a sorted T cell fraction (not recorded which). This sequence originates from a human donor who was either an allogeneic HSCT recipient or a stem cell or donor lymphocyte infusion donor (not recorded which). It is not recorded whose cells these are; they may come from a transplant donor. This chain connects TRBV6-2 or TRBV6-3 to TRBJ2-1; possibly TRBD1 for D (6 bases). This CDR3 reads CASNHRASYNEQFF. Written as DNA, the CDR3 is TGTGCCAGCAACCACAGGGCCTCCTACAATGAGCAGTTCTTC.